Below are 19 T cell receptor beta chains sequenced from a single sample in a study of shared clonotypes between healthy human individuals. Here immunoSEQ multiplex PCR was the method, and the copy in TCRdb shows in-frame clones only, minus some. The sample records under 850,000 clones, roughly 72% being singletons. Material: memory CD4+ T cells sorted from blood. Sample subset: CD45RA-negative fraction. The receptor set was obtained from a young woman in good health.

In its sample, this clone was seen a few times. This chain connects TRBV7-8 to TRBJ2-7, with D uncertain. There are 13 residues in the CDR3. Germline V gene lookup returns CDR1 SGHVS and CDR2 FQNEAQ. V lost 5 bases and J lost 5, with 13 bases in between. The CDR3 loop reads CASSPPRVDEQYF. The CDR3 DNA is TGTGCCAGCAGCCCCCCGCGAGTTGACGAGCAGTACTTC.

The chain links TRBV6-1 to TRBJ1-5, with D unresolved. The CDR3 contains 11 residues. V lost 0 bases, J lost 7 bases, and 1 base lay in between. In germline, CDR1 is MNHNS, CDR2 SASEGT. In DNA form, the CDR3 reads TGTGCCAGCAGTGAAGCACAGCCCCAGCATTTT. It codes for CASSEAQPQHF.

This chain joins TRBV29-1 and TRBJ2-7; 9 bases fit TRBD2. The CDR3 has 17 amino acids. The germline CDR1 and CDR2 sequences are SQVTM and ANQGSEA. J was trimmed by 1 base and V by 4 bases; bases with no gene match: 14. Written as DNA, the CDR3 is TGCAGCGTTGCAACCCTAGGAGGCGGGAGGGCTTCCTACGAGCAGTACTTC. Its protein product is CSVATLGGGRASYEQYF.

On this clone itself: This CDR3 is also generated by other DNA sequences in the sample. This chain connects TRBV28 to TRBJ2-1; D is unclear. V lost 3 bases to trimming and J lost 5 bases, with 2 bases between them. Germline V gene lookup returns CDR1 MDHEN and CDR2 SYDVKM. The CDR3 sequence is 11 residues long. Here the CDR3 DNA reads TGTGCCAGCAGTTTGAACAATGAGCAGTTCTTC. It is translated as CASSLNNEQFF.

The chain joins TRBV19 to TRBJ2-2; D possibly uses TRBD1 or TRBD2 (7 bases each). Trimming stripped 7 bases from V and 4 bases from J, with 13 bases between. This CDR3 region has 14 residues. Germline loops: CDR1 LNHDA, CDR2 SQIVND (reference sequence). As DNA, the CDR3 is TGTGCCAGTATGTCCAGGGGGGGCACCGGGGAGCTGTTTTTT. The encoded protein is CASMSRGGTGELFF. Using reference TRBV19 and TRBJ2-2 for the parts outside the CDR3, the full variable domain is DGGITQSPKYLFRKEGQNVTLSCEQNLNHDAMYWYRQDPGQGLRLIYYSQIVNDFQKGDIAEGYSVSREKKESFPLTVTSAQKNPTAFYLCASMSRGGTGELFFGEGSRLTVL.

This chain links TRBV5-1 with TRBJ2-5; 13 bases fit TRBD2. This CDR3 region has 16 residues. Germline assignment: CDR1 SGHRS and CDR2 YFSETQ. The V segment lost 3 bases and the J segment 5 bases; nucleotides outside the gene matches: 7. The CDR3 sequence: CASSSLAGGSKETQYF. The CDR3 region has the DNA TGCGCCAGCAGCTCACTAGCGGGAGGGTCCAAGGAGACCCAGTACTTC.

The rearrangement uses TRBV7-8 and TRBJ2-7; the D gene is possibly TRBD1 (5 bases). The germline V gene has CDR1 SGHVS and CDR2 FQNEAQ. The CDR3 sequence is 16 residues long. The V gene lost 3 bases and the J gene lost 0 bases, with 15 bases spanning the gap. CDR3 residues: CASSLLGRASSYEQYF. CDR3 coding DNA: TGTGCCAGCAGCTTGTTGGGCAGGGCGAGCTCCTACGAGCAGTACTTC.

This clone has a count of ten or more. This chain links TRBV7-9 with TRBJ2-7; D possibly corresponds to TRBD1 (5 bases). The V end lost 5 bases, the J end lost 4 bases, and 9 bases lay between the germline ends. Germline V CDR1 and CDR2: SEHNR, FQNEAQ (reference sequence). The CDR3 loop spans 12 amino acids. The CDR3 is CASSPTVYEQYF. The CDR3 region has the DNA TGTGCCAGCAGCCCGACAGTATACGAGCAGTACTTC.

This chain links TRBV7-2 with TRBJ1-5, with D uncertain. With 5 bases removed from V and 3 bases from J, the gap between germline ends came to 20 bases. Germline V gene lookup returns CDR1 SGHTA and CDR2 FQGNSA. The CDR3 totals 17 residues. CDR3 coding DNA: TGTGCCAGCAGCCGCAATTGGCGGCCGACACACAATCAGCCCCAGCATTTT. This gives the protein CASSRNWRPTHNQPQHF. Based on the CDR3 plus reference TRBV7-2 and TRBJ1-5, the full variable domain is GAGVSQSPSNKVTEKGKDVELRCDPISGHTALYWYRQSLGQGLEFLIYFQGNSAPDKSGLPSDRFSAERTGGSVSTLTIQRTQQEDSAVYLCASSRNWRPTHNQPQHFGDGTRLSIL.

This clone was recorded many times. This same CDR3 is encoded by further DNA sequences in the sample. The chain has TRBV29-1 and TRBJ2-1; 12 bases align to TRBD2. This CDR3 comprises 14 residues. Germline CDR1 and CDR2: SQVTM and ANQGSEA. The V and J ends lost 6 bases and 8 bases, in that order; junction bases with no gene match: 8. The CDR3 loop reads CSVDGTSGRDEQFF. CDR3 nucleotide sequence: TGCAGCGTAGACGGGACTAGCGGGCGGGATGAGCAGTTCTTC.

The chain recombines TRBV11-2 with TRBJ2-5; D call uncertain. Trimming stripped 1 base from V and 5 bases from J, with 14 bases between. This CDR3 is built from 15 residues. Germline CDR1 is SGHAT and CDR2 is FQNNGV. Here the CDR3 reads CASSLAALNGETQYF. The CDR3 DNA sequence: TGTGCCAGCAGCTTAGCTGCGCTGAACGGGGAGACCCAGTACTTC.

The CDR3 DNA reads as TGTGCCAGTAGTATGGGACAGGGTATCGCTAATGAAAAACTGTTTTTT. Amino acids: CASSMGQGIANEKLFF. This chain links TRBV19 with TRBJ1-4; 9 bases are shared with TRBD1. V gave up 3 bases and J gave up 3 bases; unmatched junction bases: 5. This CDR3 is built from 16 residues. Germline CDR1 and CDR2: LNHDA and SQIVND (reference sequence).

With regard to this clone: The sample carries other DNA sequences with the same CDR3. The chain joins TRBV18 to TRBJ1-4, with D possibly matching TRBD1 (5 bases). This CDR3 has 15 amino acids. CDR1 KGHSH and CDR2 LQKENI come from the germline V gene. V was pared by 4 bases and J by 0 bases, with 9 bases between. Written as DNA, the CDR3 is TGTGCCAGCTCACTCCAGGGTGCAACTAATGAAAAACTGTTTTTT. The encoded protein is CASSLQGATNEKLFF.

This clone was picked up a small number of times. The gene calls are TRBV10-3 and TRBJ1-2; a possible D gene is TRBD1 (6 bases). V shed 7 bases and J shed 1 base, with 10 bases lying between them. CDR1 ENHRY and CDR2 SYGVKD come from the germline V gene. This CDR3 has 13 residues. The CDR3 region is CAITQGFNYGYTF. CDR3 sequence (DNA): TGTGCCATCACACAGGGTTTTAACTATGGCTACACCTTC.

The gene calls are TRBV13 and TRBJ1-1; the D is unclear. Between the trimmed V and J ends, which lost 5 bases and 5 bases, there was a span of 15 bases. Germline V gene sequence: CDR1 PRHDT, CDR2 FYEKMQ (reference sequence). There are 14 residues in the CDR3. DNA for the CDR3: TGTGCCAGCAGCCGCGACCGCCGTGGAACTGAAGCTTTCTTT. This gives the protein CASSRDRRGTEAFF.

This chain uses TRBV6-1 with TRBJ2-5; no clear D. V was pared by 2 bases and J by 9 bases, with 10 bases between. CDR3 length equals 12 residues. Germline V gene lookup returns CDR1 MNHNS and CDR2 SASEGT. CDR3 coding DNA: TGTGCCAGCAGTGAATATTCCATGTCCCAGTACTTC. As protein: CASSEYSMSQYF.

This clone was seen a single time. This rearrangement joins TRBV6-1 to TRBJ2-7; D gene uncertain. This CDR3 has 15 amino acids. Germline loops: CDR1 MNHNS, CDR2 SASEGT. V was pared by 10 bases and J by 2 bases, with 21 bases between. CDR3 residues: CAISPGPGKTYEQYF. CDR3 coding DNA: TGTGCCATCAGCCCAGGTCCTGGGAAAACCTACGAGCAGTACTTC.

This clone was found a few times. The chain joins TRBV11-3 to TRBJ2-7, with D perhaps matching TRBD1 or TRBD2 (5 bases each). V gave up 2 bases and J gave up 3 bases, with 14 bases separating them. The CDR3 totals 15 residues. Germline-derived CDR1 and CDR2 are SGHNT and YENEEA. The CDR3 nucleotides are TGTGCCAGCAGCTTAATCGGTCGGGGCTGCTACGAGCAGTACTTC. The encoded protein is CASSLIGRGCYEQYF.

The chain is built from TRBV5-1 and TRBJ2-5; 8 nucleotides match TRBD1. V lost 4 bases and J lost 4; bases outside the gene matches: 9. The CDR3 runs 15 residues. The germline gives CDR1 SGHRS, CDR2 YFSETQ. The DNA of the CDR3 is TGCGCCAGCAGCCAGGACAGGGAATATCTAGAGACCCAGTACTTC. Encoded protein: CASSQDREYLETQYF.